The sequence of this T cell receptor beta chain was determined in a study of beta chain features in type 1 diabetes. Whole-study findings and limits: For patients and controls alike, PCR might favor shorter templates to the same degree. A moderate, significant TCRB CDR3 shortening appeared in type 1 diabetes across four CD4+ subsets. In cDNA sequencing, cells with high TCR expression could be over-represented.

Sorting of CD4+ naive, central memory, regulatory and stem cell-like memory cells was performed via CD45RO/CCR7/CD25/CD127/CD95/CD27. Only a few counts were recorded for this clone. What it binds is unknown. With 4 bases clipped from V and 2 bases from J, the junction kept 8 bases outside the gene matches. This CDR3 spans 15 amino acids. Germline V gene lookup returns CDR1 SGHRS and CDR2 YFSETQ. Expressed TCRB transcripts got sequenced, as all isolated RNA was reverse transcribed. Some clones are missing from TCRdb's copy, which holds only in-frame ones; the method was immunoSEQ multiplex PCR. The sample includes hundreds of thousands of clones, around 15% seen only once; the top ten take roughly 0.04%.

This clonotype was sampled from a man aged 18 to 35 with type 1 diabetes. The specimen sequenced was naive CD4+ T cells from blood. The V call is TRBV5-1, the J call TRBJ2-5; 7 nucleotides line up with TRBD1. The CDR3 here is CASSLPTGWQETQYF. The CDR3 nucleotides are TGCGCCAGCAGCCTTCCGACAGGGTGGCAAGAGACCCAGTACTTC.